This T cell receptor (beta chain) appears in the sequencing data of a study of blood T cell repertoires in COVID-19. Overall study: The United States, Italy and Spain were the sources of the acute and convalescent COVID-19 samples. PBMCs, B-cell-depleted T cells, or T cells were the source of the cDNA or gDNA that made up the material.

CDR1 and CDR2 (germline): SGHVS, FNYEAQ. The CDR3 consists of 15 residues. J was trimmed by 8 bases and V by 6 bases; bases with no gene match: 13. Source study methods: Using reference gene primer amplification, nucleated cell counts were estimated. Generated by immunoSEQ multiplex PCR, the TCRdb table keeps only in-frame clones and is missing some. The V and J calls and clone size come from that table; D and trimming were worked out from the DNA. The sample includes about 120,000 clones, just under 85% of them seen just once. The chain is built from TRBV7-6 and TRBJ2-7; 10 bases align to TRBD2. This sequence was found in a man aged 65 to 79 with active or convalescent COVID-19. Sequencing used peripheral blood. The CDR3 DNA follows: TGTGCCAGCAGGCGCGCGTTGCTAGCGGGAGAACAGCAGTACTTC. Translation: CASRRALLAGEQQYF. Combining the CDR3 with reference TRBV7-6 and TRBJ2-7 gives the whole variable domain GAGVSQSPRYKVTKRGQDVALRCDPISGHVSLYWYRQALGQGPEFLTYFNYEAQQDKSGLPNDRFSAERPEGSISTLTIQRTEQRDSAMYRCASRRALLAGEQQYFGPGTRLTVT.